This T cell receptor beta chain was retrieved from a study of OX40 agonist ivuxolimab in advanced cancers. Study-level background: The patients' treatment was ivuxolimab, an agonistic anti-OX40 (CD134) antibody.

Clones were read by immunoSEQ multiplex PCR, and TCRdb kept only the in-frame ones, dropping some. The data show 15,000 to 20,000 clones, with 80% to 90% seen just once and roughly 27% held by the top ten. J lost 5 bases, V lost 4 bases, and 7 bases had no gene match. CDR3 length: 15 amino acids. Germline CDR1 SGDLS, CDR2 YYNGEE. The chain has TRBV9 and TRBJ2-7, with 12 positions matching TRBD2. This receptor was taken from an adult with an advanced solid tumor such as melanoma, head and neck, liver or kidney cancer. Here the sequenced sample was CD4+ or CD8+ T cells sorted from blood, taken in a trial of the OX40 agonist ivuxolimab. CDR3 bases: TGTGCCAGCAGCTCTCTAGCGGGAGGGGGAAACGAGCAGTACTTC. Its translation: CASSSLAGGGNEQYF.